The 32 T cell receptor beta chains below were found in one sample sequenced in a study of blood T cell repertoires in COVID-19. Assay used: immunoSEQ multiplex PCR; TCRdb lists only in-frame clones, some missing. Altogether tens of thousands of clones are present, around 87% being singletons, with the ten largest covering 7.8%. The source material was peripheral blood. All receptors come from a man aged 45-60 years with active COVID-19.

The chain carries TRBV19 and TRBJ2-4; D not certain. This CDR3 spans 14 amino acids. With 1 base removed from V and 5 bases from J, the gap between germline ends came to 9 bases. Per the germline V gene, CDR1 is LNHDA and CDR2 is SQIVND (reference sequence). The CDR3 DNA is TGTGCCAGTAGTATAGCGGAGTGGCAAAACATTCAGTACTTC. Its protein product is CASSIAEWQNIQYF.

This sequence joins TRBV28 and TRBJ2-3; 15 bases line up with TRBD2. Trimming removed 9 bases from V and 5 bases from J; junction bases left unmatched: 18. Germline values: CDR1 MDHEN, CDR2 SYDVKM. CDR3 length: 19 residues. The CDR3 protein is CASPSSIRTSGGAGDTQYF. CDR3 in DNA: TGTGCCAGTCCCTCCTCCATCCGGACTAGCGGGGGGGCAGGAGATACGCAGTATTTT. Looking up the rest from reference TRBV28 and TRBJ2-3 gives the full variable domain: DVKVTQSSRYLVKRTGEKVFLECVQDMDHENMFWYRQDPGLGLRLIYFSYDVKMKEKGDIPEGYSVSREKKERFSLILESASTNQTSMYLCASPSSIRTSGGAGDTQYFGPGTRLTVL.

The chain carries TRBV27 and TRBJ1-4, with unresolved D. V lost 6 bases and J lost 3, with 14 bases in between. CDR3 length: 15 amino acids. Germline V gene lookup returns CDR1 MNHEY and CDR2 SMNVEV (reference sequence). The CDR3 reads CASSITDGANEKLFF. The CDR3 DNA sequence: TGTGCCAGCAGCATTACAGACGGGGCTAATGAAAAACTGTTTTTT.

V is TRBV11-2 and J is TRBJ2-3, with 10 bases that match TRBD2. Germline-derived CDR1 and CDR2 are SGHAT and FQNNGV. The CDR3 consists of 14 residues. V trimming: 1 base; J trimming: 15 bases; junction bases outside the gene matches: 10. The CDR3 bases are TGTGCCAGCAGCTTAGCTTTAGCGGGGGGCCGAATATATTTT. It codes for CASSLALAGGRIYF.

The rearrangement links TRBV21-1 to TRBJ1-5; TRBD1, the D gene given by the table, was not confirmed from the DNA. TRBV21-1 corresponds to a pseudogene. The CDR3 runs to 15 residues. CDR3 DNA: TGTGCCAGCAGCGTCCAGACATGCCCGCATCAGCCCCAGCATTTT. Amino acids: CASSVQTCPHQPQHF.

A single count supports this clone. The gene calls are TRBV5-3 and TRBJ2-1; D not certain. TRBV5-3 falls under the ORF class, with uncertain function. There are 14 residues in the CDR3. V lost 1 base to trimming and J lost 6 bases, with 11 bases between them. Written as DNA, the CDR3 is TGTGCCAGAAGCTTGTATGGATCGGGCAATGAGCAGTTCTTC. Translated: CARSLYGSGNEQFF.

The chain links TRBV7-2 to TRBJ2-3; 8 bases align to TRBD2. The CDR3 consists of 14 residues. Losses at the gene ends were 2 bases for V and 14 bases for J; bases not matched to a gene: 12. CDR1 SGHTA and CDR2 FQGNSA come from the germline V gene. The DNA for the CDR3 is TGTGCCAGCAGCTTAACCCGGACTAGCTTGTCCCCGTATTTT. Its protein is CASSLTRTSLSPYF.

The gene calls are TRBV4-3 and TRBJ2-1; 10 bases match TRBD2. This CDR3 spans 16 amino acids. From germline, CDR1 is LGHNA and CDR2 YSLEER. Losses at the gene ends were 4 bases for V and 0 bases for J; bases not matched to a gene: 3. DNA for the CDR3: TGCGCCAGCAGCCCTGAGCGGGGGGGCTCCTACAATGAGCAGTTCTTC. It encodes CASSPERGGSYNEQFF.

The J gene is TRBJ1-4, the V gene TRBV27; 7 nucleotides match TRBD1. V lost 1 base, J lost 0 bases, and 5 bases stayed unmatched. Germline V gene data show CDR1 as MNHEY and CDR2 as SMNVEV (reference sequence). This CDR3 spans 17 amino acids. CDR3 sequence (DNA): TGTGCCAGCAGTTTATTGGGACAGCATGCAACTAATGAAAAACTGTTTTTT. Residues: CASSLLGQHATNEKLFF.

The genes are TRBV7-2 and TRBJ1-5, with 7 bases lining up with TRBD1. The CDR3 is 14 amino acids. The V and J ends lost 5 bases and 7 bases, in that order; junction bases with no gene match: 8. Germline CDR1 and CDR2: SGHTA and FQGNSA. The CDR3 loop reads CASSVTGVRQPQHF. The CDR3 DNA follows: TGTGCCAGCAGCGTAACAGGGGTAAGGCAGCCCCAGCATTTT.

CDR3 in amino acids: CASSVGSGATNEKLFF. CDR3 nucleotide sequence: TGTGCCAGCAGCGTAGGGTCAGGGGCAACTAATGAAAAACTGTTTTTT. The V and J genes are TRBV9 and TRBJ1-4, with D possibly TRBD1 on 6 matching bases. V shed 0 bases and J shed 0 bases, with 9 bases lying between them. This CDR3 is built from 16 residues. Germline CDR1 and CDR2: SGDLS and YYNGEE.

In this sample, this clone turned up a few times. The rearrangement joins TRBV25-1 to TRBJ1-5; no clear D gene. The germline CDR1 and CDR2 sequences are MGHDK and SYGVNS. V was trimmed by 1 base and J by 3 bases, leaving 10 bases between them. The CDR3 contains 15 residues. As DNA, the CDR3 is TGTGCCAGCAGTGAATCGGGGAGACTCAATCAGCCCCAGCATTTT. Translation: CASSESGRLNQPQHF.

This clone was recorded only once. The genes are TRBV28 and TRBJ2-7; a possible D gene is TRBD2 (6 bases). Germline V CDR1 and CDR2: MDHEN, SYDVKM. The CDR3 spans 16 residues. V was cut by 2 bases and J by 2 bases, with 16 bases left in between. The CDR3 coding sequence is TGTGCCAGCAGTTTAAGGACGGGAGCAGGACCCTACGAGCAGTACTTC. It translates to CASSLRTGAGPYEQYF.

The DNA for the CDR3 is TGTGCCAGCAGCTTACCACTACCCACAGATACGCAGTATTTT. Amino acid sequence: CASSLPLPTDTQYF. The chain recombines TRBV5-5 with TRBJ2-3, with no clear D. Germline V gene data show CDR1 as SGHKS and CDR2 as YYEKEE (reference sequence). The CDR3 has 14 residues. The V gene lost 2 bases and the J gene lost 2 bases, with 9 bases spanning the gap.

The chain carries TRBV29-1 and TRBJ2-5; possible D gene TRBD2, 5 bases. This CDR3 has 12 residues. Germline loops: CDR1 SQVTM, CDR2 ANQGSEA. V was clipped by 7 bases and J by 4 bases, with 13 bases between them. CDR3 sequence reads: CSAMGALETQYF. The CDR3 nucleotides read TGCAGCGCCATGGGAGCGCTAGAGACCCAGTACTTC.

The V gene is TRBV23-1, the J gene TRBJ1-1; tentatively, D is TRBD1 (6 bases). TRBV23-1 is noted as an ORF with a role that remains uncertain. This CDR3 region has 15 residues. Trimming shortened V by 5 bases and J by 4 bases, and 17 bases separated the two germline ends. Here the CDR3 DNA reads TGCGCCAGCAGTTTCCTCAAACAGGGATCCACTGAAGCTTTCTTT. Protein product: CASSFLKQGSTEAFF.

The sample holds a few counts of this clone. The rearrangement uses TRBV7-2 and TRBJ1-5, with 8 bases identical to TRBD1. The J segment lost 9 bases and the V segment lost 1 base, leaving 8 bases of the junction unmatched. This CDR3 has 15 residues. Germline assignment: CDR1 SGHTA and CDR2 FQGNSA. The DNA for the CDR3 is TGTGCCAGCAGCTTAGAAGTTCAGGGGGCGATGCCCCAGCATTTT. Amino acids: CASSLEVQGAMPQHF.

The chain employs TRBV25-1 and TRBJ2-5; 8 bases fit TRBD1. With V trimmed by 6 bases and J by 6 bases, 6 bases remained unmatched. The CDR3 is 13 residues long. Germline CDR1 reads MGHDK; CDR2 reads SYGVNS. The CDR3 spells CASSKDRDQTQYF. CDR3 DNA: TGTGCCAGCAGCAAGGACAGGGACCAGACCCAGTACTTC.

The chain combines TRBV5-1 with TRBJ2-3; D is possibly TRBD2 (6 bases). V lost 0 bases and J lost 3, with 23 bases in between. The germline CDR1 and CDR2 sequences are SGHRS and YFSETQ. The length of the CDR3 is 19 residues. DNA for the CDR3: TGCGCCAGCAGCTTGGCTGGAGAGGGGACTCATGTTTGGACAGATACGCAGTATTTT. Translation: CASSLAGEGTHVWTDTQYF.

The J gene is TRBJ2-7, the V gene TRBV9; 10 nucleotides align to TRBD1. Trimming at V came to 3 bases and at J to 0 bases, leaving 9 bases not matched to a gene. This CDR3 region has 17 residues. Germline lookup yields CDR1 SGDLS and CDR2 YYNGEE. The CDR3 protein is CASSDRQGASSSYEQYF. CDR3 nucleotides: TGTGCCAGCAGCGACCGACAGGGGGCTTCCAGCTCCTACGAGCAGTACTTC. Full variable domain (outside the CDR3, taken from reference TRBV9 and TRBJ2-7): DSGVTQTPKHLITATGQRVTLRCSPRSGDLSVYWYQQSLDQGLQFLIQYYNGEERAKGNILERFSAQQFPDLHSELNLSSLELGDSALYFCASSDRQGASSSYEQYFGPGTRLTVT.

V gene TRBV7-9 combines with J gene TRBJ2-4; D possibly corresponds to TRBD1 (6 bases). CDR1 is SEHNR, CDR2 FQNEAQ, per germline (reference sequence). V shed 1 base and J shed 9 bases, with 10 bases lying between them. The CDR3 is 13 residues long. In DNA, the CDR3 is TGTGCCAGCAGCTTAGGGACAGACGGCATTCAGTACTTC. Translated, it gives CASSLGTDGIQYF.

The rearrangement links TRBV5-4 to TRBJ2-1; 7 bases are a match to TRBD1. CDR1 is SGHNT and CDR2 is YYREEE in the germline V gene (reference sequence). The CDR3 is 16 amino acids. J gave up 0 bases and V 3 bases, and 6 bases lay outside the gene matches. CDR3 in DNA: TGTGCCAGCAGCTCACCCCGGGACAGCTCCTACAATGAGCAGTTCTTC. It encodes CASSSPRDSSYNEQFF.

The chain recombines TRBV11-2 with TRBJ1-1, with D uncertain. V lost 3 bases to trimming and J lost 1 base, with 15 bases between them. CDR1 and CDR2 (germline): SGHAT, FQNNGV. The CDR3 runs 16 residues. The CDR3, as DNA: TGTGCCAGCAGCTTTCTGGCCCTCTTCAAGAACACTGAAGCTTTCTTT. Translation gives CASSFLALFKNTEAFF.

The CDR3 sequence is CASSPGAFQETQYF. In DNA form, the CDR3 reads TGTGCCAGCAGCCCTGGGGCTTTCCAAGAGACCCAGTACTTC. The gene calls are TRBV9 and TRBJ2-5; possibly TRBD1 for D (5 bases). Trimming took 4 bases from V and 1 from J, leaving 11 bases between them. The germline V gene has CDR1 SGDLS and CDR2 YYNGEE. The CDR3 consists of 14 residues.

The V gene is TRBV2, the J gene TRBJ1-1; a possible D gene is TRBD1 (5 bases). V shed 6 bases and J shed 0 bases, with 8 bases lying between them. The length of the CDR3 is 13 residues. Germline V lookup: CDR1 SNHLY, CDR2 FYNNEI. This chain's CDR3 is CASRVTVNTEAFF. CDR3 sequence (DNA): TGTGCCAGCAGGGTGACAGTGAACACTGAAGCTTTCTTT. Filled out from reference TRBV2 and TRBJ1-1, the complete variable domain reads EPEVTQTPSHQVTQMGQEVILRCVPISNHLYFYWYRQILGQKVEFLVSFYNNEISEKSEIFDDQFSVERPDGSNFTLKIRSTKLEDSAMYFCASRVTVNTEAFFGQGTRLTVV.

The chain combines TRBV6-1 with TRBJ2-3, with a tentative D call TRBD1 (6 bases). Germline-derived CDR1 and CDR2 are MNHNS and SASEGT. V lost 1 base, J lost 8 bases, and 22 bases lay in between. The CDR3 consists of 17 residues. The CDR3 DNA is TGTGCCAGCAGTGAAGGGACAGCCCCCCAGATCGGCGGTACGCAGTATTTT. This codes for CASSEGTAPQIGGTQYF.

V gene TRBV5-1 combines with J gene TRBJ2-1; D might be TRBD2 (6 bases). CDR3 length: 17 amino acids. Trimming shortened V by 0 bases and J by 1 base, and 14 bases separated the two germline ends. The germline V gene has CDR1 SGHRS and CDR2 YFSETQ. The CDR3 nucleotides read TGCGCCAGCAGCTTGGCGTCGGGTAGCGGATCCTACAATGAGCAGTTCTTC. This sequence encodes CASSLASGSGSYNEQFF.

The rearrangement uses TRBV9 and TRBJ1-2, with TRBD1 identical over 8 bases. The ends lost 4 bases at V and 7 bases at J; junction bases unmatched: 6. CDR1 SGDLS and CDR2 YYNGEE come from the germline V gene. The length of the CDR3 is 13 residues. As DNA, the CDR3 is TGTGCCAGCAGCCCCGGACAGGGCGCTGGCTACACCTTC. This sequence encodes CASSPGQGAGYTF.

The gene calls are TRBV12-3 or TRBV12-4 and TRBJ2-5, with 8 bases that match TRBD1. The CDR3 is made up of 13 amino acids. With V trimmed by 4 bases and J by 5 bases, 3 bases remained unmatched. The CDR3: CASSSGGWETQYF. The CDR3, as DNA: TGTGCCAGCAGTTCAGGGGGCTGGGAGACCCAGTACTTC.

The V gene is TRBV5-4, the J gene TRBJ2-2; TRBD1 matches at 7 bases. Germline V gene data show CDR1 as SGHNT and CDR2 as YYREEE (reference sequence). The V gene end was trimmed by 4 bases and the J gene end by 3 bases; junction bases not matched to a gene: 9. The CDR3 contains 16 residues. CDR3 DNA sequence: TGTGCCAGCAGCCGAGAGGGGACAGAAGACACCGGGGAGCTGTTTTTT. It is translated as CASSREGTEDTGELFF. Based on the CDR3 plus reference TRBV5-4 and TRBJ2-2, the full variable domain is ETGVTQSPTHLIKTRGQQVTLRCSSQSGHNTVSWYQQALGQGPQFIFQYYREEENGRGNFPPRFSGLQFPNYSSELNVNALELDDSALYLCASSREGTEDTGELFFGEGSRLTVL.

The CDR3 nucleotides read TGTGCCAGCAGCGTAGATTTAGCGGGGGTAAACGAGCAGTACTTC. This gives the protein CASSVDLAGVNEQYF. The chain carries TRBV9 and TRBJ2-7, with TRBD2 matching 9 bases. V lost 0 bases and J lost 5; bases outside the gene matches: 6. CDR1 is SGDLS, CDR2 YYNGEE, per germline. CDR3 length: 15 amino acids.

This chain uses TRBV6-2 or TRBV6-3 with TRBJ1-5; 9 positions match TRBD1. V lost 5 bases, J lost 9 bases, and 14 bases stayed unmatched. The length of the CDR3 is 16 residues. CDR1 is MNHEY and CDR2 is SVGEGT in the germline V gene. The CDR3 DNA reads as TGTGCCAGCAGTCACCAAGGCGGGACAGGGAACCGGCCCCAGCATTTT. Protein: CASSHQGGTGNRPQHF.